Shown below are 19 T cell receptor beta chains from a single sample sequenced in a study of shared clonotypes between healthy human individuals. Measured with immunoSEQ multiplex PCR; TCRdb has only the in-frame clones, and not every one. Here the sample spans more than 550,000 clones, 90% being singletons. Sequences were obtained from memory CD8+ T cells from PBMCs. Subset specified: CD45RO+ cells pooled with CCR7-negative TemRA cells. The receptors originated from a man younger than 30 in good health. Some clones in this sample may be carry-over from other donors' samples.

Note on this clone: One junction end does not reproduce the germline sequence, and a read error may be involved. This rearrangement joins TRBV4-2 to TRBJ2-7; 7 bases agree with TRBD2. There are 15 residues in the CDR3. Per germline, CDR1 LGHNA and CDR2 YNFKEQ. The CDR3 region is CASSQEAGVSSEQYF. CDR3 DNA: TGTGCCAGCAGCCAAGAGGCGGGAGTTTCCTCCGAGCAGTACTTC.

This sequence joins TRBV4-1 and TRBJ1-5, with TRBD1 matching 7 bases. CDR1 is MGHRA, CDR2 YSYEKL, per germline. This CDR3 region has 17 residues. The V gene end was trimmed by 4 bases and the J gene end by 6 bases; junction bases not matched to a gene: 15. In DNA, the CDR3 is TGCGCCAGCAGCCCGACCCCACAGGGGATAGGGAGTCAGCCCCAGCATTTT. This sequence encodes CASSPTPQGIGSQPQHF.

This clone was seen a single time. The rearrangement links TRBV30 to TRBJ1-1; D is possibly TRBD1 (6 bases). V lost 7 bases to trimming and J lost 5 bases, with 14 bases between them. Germline CDR1 GTSNPN, CDR2 SVGIG (reference sequence). The CDR3 is made up of 12 amino acids. CDR3 sequence reads: CASLGRGTEAFF. Written as DNA, the CDR3 is TGTGCCTCTCTGGGGAGGGGGACTGAAGCTTTCTTT.

The table lists this clone with a count of one. V gene TRBV7-8 combines with J gene TRBJ2-1; 9 bases are a match to TRBD1. The germline gives CDR1 SGHVS, CDR2 FQNEAQ. The J segment lost 10 bases and the V segment lost 4 bases, leaving 5 bases of the junction unmatched. The CDR3 consists of 13 residues. CDR3 sequence reads: CASSSGQGIEQFF. The CDR3 DNA reads as TGTGCCAGCAGCTCCGGACAGGGGATAGAGCAGTTCTTC.

The chain uses TRBV2 and TRBJ2-7; D is unclear. Trimming stripped 6 bases from V and 4 bases from J, with 7 bases between. The V gene's germline CDR1 is SNHLY and CDR2 FYNNEI. This CDR3 has 11 amino acids. The CDR3 reads CASRAIYEQYF. CDR3 sequence (DNA): TGTGCCAGCAGAGCTATATACGAGCAGTACTTC.

V gene TRBV7-2 combines with J gene TRBJ2-7; either TRBD1 or TRBD2 may supply D (5 bases each). This CDR3 has 19 residues. Germline V gene sequence: CDR1 SGHTA, CDR2 FQGNSA. Trimming cost V 5 bases and J 7 bases, with 33 bases left between them. As DNA, the CDR3 is TGTGCCAGCAGCGAACATGCGATATTCCGGGACCGGGTTCCGGGGGAGCAGTACTTC. As protein: CASSEHAIFRDRVPGEQYF.

The rearrangement links TRBV6-4 to TRBJ2-1; 10 bases are shared with TRBD2. This CDR3 contains 17 residues. Per the germline V gene, CDR1 is MRHNA and CDR2 is SNTAGT. V lost 0 bases, J lost 6 bases, and 8 bases stayed unmatched. The CDR3 loop reads CASSDSASGRPSNEQFF. The CDR3 coding sequence is TGTGCCAGCAGTGACTCTGCTAGCGGGAGACCCTCCAATGAGCAGTTCTTC.

The chain couples TRBV5-1 to TRBJ1-4; 8 bases match TRBD1. CDR1 and CDR2 (germline): SGHRS, YFSETQ. V shed 0 bases, J shed 6 bases, and the junction held 4 bases outside the gene matches. The CDR3 consists of 15 residues. The CDR3 DNA reads as TGCGCCAGCAGCTTGGGAACAGGGGGTCATGAAAAACTGTTTTTT. Its protein is CASSLGTGGHEKLFF.

The V call is TRBV29-1, the J call TRBJ1-1; D call uncertain. The CDR3 runs to 12 residues. V dropped 7 bases and J dropped 6 bases, with 15 bases sitting between them. Germline CDR1 is SQVTM and CDR2 is ANQGSEA. The CDR3: CSAQESNPEAFF. The CDR3 nucleotides read TGCAGCGCCCAGGAGAGTAATCCTGAAGCTTTCTTT.

This clone came up once. The rearrangement uses TRBV19 and TRBJ1-1; a possible D gene is TRBD1 (6 bases). Between the trimmed V and J ends, which lost 7 bases and 3 bases, there was a span of 15 bases. This CDR3 has 14 residues. Germline V gene sequence: CDR1 LNHDA, CDR2 SQIVND (reference sequence). The CDR3 protein is CASTPGVGYTEAFF. CDR3 DNA: TGTGCCAGTACCCCAGGGGTGGGGTACACTGAAGCTTTCTTT. Based on the CDR3 plus reference TRBV19 and TRBJ1-1, the full variable domain is DGGITQSPKYLFRKEGQNVTLSCEQNLNHDAMYWYRQDPGQGLRLIYYSQIVNDFQKGDIAEGYSVSREKKESFPLTVTSAQKNPTAFYLCASTPGVGYTEAFFGQGTRLTVV.

This clone was observed once. The chain carries TRBV10-2 and TRBJ1-4; unclear D gene. This CDR3 is built from 14 residues. Germline V gene sequence: CDR1 WSHSY, CDR2 SAAADI. The V end lost 2 bases, the J end lost 4 bases, and 8 bases lay between the germline ends. The CDR3 protein is CASSEAGNNEKLFF. The CDR3 DNA reads TGCGCCAGCAGTGAGGCTGGGAATAATGAAAAACTGTTTTTT.

This clone was observed once. The chain links TRBV19 to TRBJ2-7, with D possibly called TRBD1 or TRBD2 (5 bases each). With 6 bases removed from V and 3 bases from J, the gap between germline ends came to 15 bases. CDR3 length: 14 amino acids. Germline V gene sequence: CDR1 LNHDA, CDR2 SQIVND (reference sequence). CDR3 amino acids: CASSSQGAVYEQYF. The CDR3 region has the DNA TGTGCCAGTAGCAGCCAGGGAGCGGTCTACGAGCAGTACTTC.

The chain carries TRBV7-9 and TRBJ1-4; TRBD1 matches at 8 bases. There are 15 residues in the CDR3. Germline V gives CDR1 SEHNR, CDR2 FQNEAQ (reference sequence). Trimming cost V 5 bases and J 8 bases; bases outside gene matches: 10. The CDR3 DNA follows: TGTGCCAGCAGCCCAAAGGACAGGGAAGTAGAAAAACTGTTTTTT. Its protein product is CASSPKDREVEKLFF.

This clone was seen just once. This chain connects TRBV27 to TRBJ2-1; TRBD2 is a possible D gene (6 bases). CDR3 size: 18 residues. The germline gives CDR1 MNHEY, CDR2 SMNVEV (reference sequence). Trimming shortened V by 3 bases and J by 3 bases, and 21 bases separated the two germline ends. CDR3: CASSFGGTPGQFYNEQFF. CDR3 bases: TGTGCCAGCAGTTTCGGCGGGACCCCGGGGCAATTCTACAATGAGCAGTTCTTC.

The rearrangement links TRBV29-1 to TRBJ2-1; no reliable D call. The CDR3 runs 12 residues. V lost 7 bases and J lost 8, with 15 bases in between. CDR1 and CDR2 from the germline V gene are SQVTM and ANQGSEA. The CDR3 bases are TGCAGCGCTATGACCTCTTTCTATGAGCAGTTCTTC. Translation gives CSAMTSFYEQFF.

This clone was seen only a few times. The chain combines TRBV27 with TRBJ1-3; possible D gene TRBD1, 5 bases. Germline V gene sequence: CDR1 MNHEY, CDR2 SMNVEV (reference sequence). Trimming shortened V by 5 bases and J by 8 bases, and 16 bases separated the two germline ends. This CDR3 is 14 amino acids long. CDR3 sequence: CASSQAGLAHTIYF. In DNA form, the CDR3 reads TGTGCCAGCAGTCAGGCAGGGTTGGCGCACACCATATATTTT.

The J gene is TRBJ2-7, the V gene TRBV4-3; D possibly corresponds to TRBD1 (6 bases). The ends were cut back, 0 bases at V and 3 bases at J, with 12 bases in the middle. CDR3 length: 15 amino acids. CDR1 and CDR2 from the germline V gene are LGHNA and YSLEER. The CDR3 sequence: CASSQERQGSYEQYF. In DNA, the CDR3 is TGCGCCAGCAGCCAAGAACGGCAGGGGAGCTACGAGCAGTACTTC.

The chain carries TRBV9 and TRBJ2-2; no clear D gene. V gave up 1 base and J gave up 6 bases, with 7 bases separating them. Germline assignment: CDR1 SGDLS and CDR2 YYNGEE. This CDR3 is built from 13 residues. For the CDR3, the DNA is TGTGCCAGCAGCGTACCCCACCCCGGGGAGCTGTTTTTT. Translation: CASSVPHPGELFF.

Only a few counts were recorded for this clone. The chain carries TRBV15 and TRBJ1-1, with 7 bases that match TRBD1. V was clipped by 3 bases and J by 6 bases; unmatched bases: 4. The CDR3 is 13 residues long. Germline V gene data show CDR1 as LNHNV and CDR2 as YYDKDF (reference sequence). CDR3 residues: CATSRKGAPEAFF. The CDR3 bases are TGTGCCACCAGCAGGAAGGGGGCCCCTGAAGCTTTCTTT.